Shown below are 27 T cell receptor beta chains from a single sample sequenced in a study of T-cell reconstitution after alpha-beta-depleted transplantation in children. Preparation of the TCRbeta library used unique molecular identifiers. TCRdb analysed the PCR reads with MiXCR anew, one entry per CDR3 protein. The profile shows about 590,000 distinct CDR3 sequences, 13% of them singletons. The sequencing used PBMCs, mostly from graft donor cells, collected 360 days after TCRalphabeta/CD19-depleted stem cell transplant. All receptors come from a male patient aged 10 to 17 who had a stem cell transplant for acute myeloid leukemia, so the T cells may come from the graft donor.

The gene calls are TRBV12-3 or TRBV12-4 and TRBJ1-1, with TRBD1 matching over 8 bases. The CDR3 spans 13 residues. Trimming took 0 bases from V and 9 from J; bases not matched to a gene: 3. CDR3 sequence reads: CASSLAQGAQAFF. The CDR3 DNA is TGTGCCAGCAGTTTAGCGCAGGGGGCTCAAGCTTTCTTT.

This chain joins TRBV19 and TRBJ2-2; D unresolved. Germline CDR1 and CDR2: LNHDA and SQIVND (reference sequence). V was clipped by 10 bases and J by 1 base, with 4 bases between them. There are 11 residues in the CDR3. DNA of the CDR3: TGTGCCACCAAGAACACCGGGGAGCTGTTTTTT. Residues: CATKNTGELFF.

In this sample, this clonotype turned up a few times. J is TRBJ1-1 and V is TRBV29-1; 8 nucleotides match TRBD1. Germline V gene sequence: CDR1 SQVTM, CDR2 ANQGSEA. The CDR3 is made up of 14 amino acids. Trimming took 7 bases from V and 0 from J; bases not matched to a gene: 7. DNA of the CDR3: TGCAGCGGCCGATGGGACAGGCTGAACACTGAAGCTTTCTTT. Translating gives CSGRWDRLNTEAFF.

This clonotype was found a few times. J is TRBJ2-3 and V is TRBV20-1; D ambiguous. The V end lost 0 bases, the J end lost 5 bases, and 15 bases lay between the germline ends. The germline V gene encodes CDR1 DFQATT and CDR2 SNEGSKA (reference sequence). This CDR3 has 15 amino acids. The CDR3 protein is CSARDGKPTQDTQYF. In DNA form, the CDR3 reads TGCAGTGCTAGAGATGGGAAGCCAACTCAAGATACGCAGTATTTT.

The rearrangement joins TRBV3-1 to TRBJ2-1; 14 positions agree with TRBD2. J lost 4 bases, V lost 1 base, and 12 bases had no gene match. Germline values: CDR1 LGHDT, CDR2 YNNKEL (reference sequence). The CDR3 is 20 amino acids. DNA for the CDR3: TGTGCCAGCAGCCAAGTCGGATTGGGGACTAGCGGGAGCTGGTACAATGAGCAGTTCTTC. It codes for CASSQVGLGTSGSWYNEQFF.

The chain joins TRBV2 to TRBJ2-4; the match to TRBD1 covers 9 bases. The CDR3 is 18 residues long. Germline CDR1 SNHLY, CDR2 FYNNEI. The ends lost 6 bases at V and 0 bases at J; junction bases unmatched: 12. The CDR3 DNA sequence: TGTGCCAGCAGGGGTCCCGGGACAGGGTCGGTAGCCAAAAACATTCAGTACTTC. It specifies CASRGPGTGSVAKNIQYF.

This clonotype was picked up many times. V and J are TRBV5-1 and TRBJ2-1; 7 bases align to TRBD2. This CDR3 has 16 residues. The V gene's germline CDR1 is SGHRS and CDR2 YFSETQ. V trimming: 4 bases; J trimming: 6 bases; junction bases outside the gene matches: 13. CDR3 nucleotides: TGCGCCAGCAGCCCGGAGGAGGGAGGGCCCTTCAATGAGCAGTTCTTC. The encoded protein is CASSPEEGGPFNEQFF.

The chain carries TRBV27 and TRBJ2-2; 11 nucleotides agree with TRBD2. V lost 3 bases and J lost 3; bases outside the gene matches: 3. Looked up from germline, CDR1 is MNHEY and CDR2 is SMNVEV (reference sequence). The CDR3 sequence is 16 residues long. This CDR3 reads CASSFLLAGDTGELFF. The DNA for the CDR3 is TGTGCCAGCAGTTTTTTACTAGCGGGAGACACCGGGGAGCTGTTTTTT.

This clonotype turned up a few times. The chain employs TRBV24-1 and TRBJ2-7; no firm D call. The CDR3 runs 13 residues. Germline V lookup: CDR1 KGHDR, CDR2 SFDVKD. V was clipped by 1 base and J by 5 bases, with 8 bases between them. The CDR3: CATSDLGQNEQYF. The CDR3 region has the DNA TGTGCCACCAGTGATTTAGGGCAGAACGAGCAGTACTTC.

The chain is built from TRBV7-2 and TRBJ2-7; no clear D gene. V lost 5 bases and J 4 bases, leaving 12 bases between the germline ends. CDR1 and CDR2 from the germline V gene are SGHTA and FQGNSA. The CDR3 spans 13 residues. CDR3 nucleotides: TGTGCCAGCAGCCGCGTGAATCCTTACGAGCAGTACTTC. Its translation: CASSRVNPYEQYF. The complete variable domain, with remaining parts taken from reference TRBV7-2 and TRBJ2-7, reads GAGVSQSPSNKVTEKGKDVELRCDPISGHTALYWYRQSLGQGLEFLIYFQGNSAPDKSGLPSDRFSAERTGGSVSTLTIQRTQQEDSAVYLCASSRVNPYEQYFGPGTRLTVT.

The rearrangement joins TRBV4-2 to TRBJ2-1; D ambiguous. Trimming cost V 2 bases and J 9 bases, with 11 bases left between them. The CDR3 runs 13 residues. Germline assignment: CDR1 LGHNA and CDR2 YNFKEQ. CDR3 coding DNA: TGTGCCAGCAGCCAACGGGTCGGCCCTGAGCAGTTCTTC. Residues: CASSQRVGPEQFF.

This clonotype was detected only a few times. CDR3 region: CASSYSGLAGAQYF. The CDR3 nucleotides are TGTGCCAGCAGTTACTCCGGACTAGCGGGAGCGCAGTACTTC. The chain joins TRBV6-2 or TRBV6-3 to TRBJ2-7; 13 bases agree with TRBD2. Germline CDR1 MNHEY, CDR2 SVGEGT. This CDR3 region has 14 residues. Losses at the gene ends were 0 bases for V and 9 bases for J; bases not matched to a gene: 2.

This clonotype has more than one count but fewer than ten. This chain connects TRBV20-1 to TRBJ2-1, with 11 bases that match TRBD2. Looked up from germline, CDR1 is DFQATT and CDR2 is SNEGSKA (reference sequence). Unmatched junction bases numbered 6, after V lost 5 bases and J lost 6 bases. The CDR3 sequence is 14 residues long. As DNA, the CDR3 is TGCAGTGCTTCTACTAGCGGGAGTCCCAATGAGCAGTTCTTC. Its translation is CSASTSGSPNEQFF.

There are many counts of this clonotype. V and J are TRBV5-1 and TRBJ2-3; 9 bases are shared with TRBD2. Trimming at V came to 0 bases and at J to 2 bases, leaving 4 bases not matched to a gene. CDR1 is SGHRS, CDR2 YFSETQ, per germline. The CDR3 runs to 16 residues. The CDR3 DNA sequence: TGCGCCAGCAGCTTGGAGCTAGCGGGGAACACAGATACGCAGTATTTT. Its protein product is CASSLELAGNTDTQYF.

This clonotype appeared a few times. V is TRBV12-3 or TRBV12-4 and J is TRBJ2-5; TRBD2 matches 7 bases. CDR3 length: 16 residues. Germline trimming cut 4 bases from V and 2 bases from J; bases unmatched to any gene: 10. In nucleotides, the CDR3 is TGTGCCAGCAGTTCGGCCAGCGGGATGGGGCAAGAGACCCAGTACTTC. Translating it yields CASSSASGMGQETQYF.

The chain's CDR3 is CASSFRPYETQYF. The DNA for the CDR3 is TGTGCCAGCAGTTTTAGACCCTACGAGACCCAGTACTTC. This rearrangement joins TRBV28 to TRBJ2-5; D remains unclear. The CDR3 runs to 13 residues. The V end was cut by 3 bases, the J end by 5 bases, with 10 bases between. CDR1 MDHEN and CDR2 SYDVKM come from the germline V gene.

This clonotype has ten or more counts. V and J are TRBV4-3 and TRBJ2-2; possibly TRBD2 for D (5 bases). CDR3 size: 16 residues. Trimming cost V 4 bases and J 5 bases, with 17 bases left between them. Germline V gene sequence: CDR1 LGHNA, CDR2 YSLEER. The CDR3 DNA reads TGCGCCAGCAGCCTCACCAGAGGGATCACAACCGGGGAGCTGTTTTTT. It specifies CASSLTRGITTGELFF.

The chain has TRBV4-3 and TRBJ2-1, with 9 bases lining up with TRBD2. Germline CDR1 and CDR2: LGHNA and YSLEER. The CDR3 sequence is 17 residues long. V lost 0 bases to trimming and J lost 9 bases; unmatched junction nucleotides: 12. CDR3 in amino acids: CASSQDGGLAGMGEQFF. CDR3 DNA sequence: TGCGCCAGCAGCCAAGATGGTGGGCTAGCGGGAATGGGTGAGCAGTTCTTC.

In this sample, this clonotype turned up a few times. V is TRBV9 and J is TRBJ2-2; 9 bases agree with TRBD2. CDR1 and CDR2 (germline): SGDLS, YYNGEE. With V trimmed by 7 bases and J by 5 bases, 6 bases remained unmatched. CDR3 length equals 14 residues. In DNA form, the CDR3 reads TGTGCCAGCGACGCGGGAGGGGGGACCGGGGAGCTGTTTTTT. Its protein is CASDAGGGTGELFF.

This clonotype was counted only a few times. V and J are TRBV28 and TRBJ2-1; TRBD2 agrees at 12 bases. Looked up from germline, CDR1 is MDHEN and CDR2 is SYDVKM. V gave up 4 bases and J gave up 4 bases; unmatched junction bases: 5. The CDR3 spans 16 residues. In DNA form, the CDR3 reads TGTGCCAGCAGTTATGAACTAGCGGGAGGTTACAATGAGCAGTTCTTC. It codes for CASSYELAGGYNEQFF.

A single count supports this clonotype. The rearrangement joins TRBV19 to TRBJ2-1; 10 bases match TRBD2. The V gene's germline CDR1 is LNHDA and CDR2 SQIVND (reference sequence). The V and J ends lost 5 bases and 3 bases, in that order; junction bases with no gene match: 10. The CDR3 has 17 residues. This CDR3 is CASSGLAVLGGYNEQFF. The CDR3 coding sequence is TGTGCCAGTAGTGGACTAGCGGTGCTCGGGGGCTACAATGAGCAGTTCTTC.

This clonotype has a handful of counts. The chain has TRBV29-1 and TRBJ2-1, with D uncertain. In germline, CDR1 is SQVTM, CDR2 ANQGSEA. The V end was cut by 4 bases, the J end by 0 bases, with 16 bases between. This CDR3 is 16 amino acids long. The CDR3 DNA sequence: TGCAGCGTTGCATCACGAGTCCTGAGCTCCTACAATGAGCAGTTCTTC. It specifies CSVASRVLSSYNEQFF.

V usage is TRBV29-1 and J usage is TRBJ2-7; D not resolved. This CDR3 has 13 amino acids. Per the germline V gene, CDR1 is SQVTM and CDR2 is ANQGSEA. The germline V and J ends were trimmed by 5 bases and 7 bases, with 18 bases remaining between them. CDR3 DNA: TGCAGCGTTCCCTTCCCGACCGAGAATGAGCAGTACTTC. This codes for CSVPFPTENEQYF.

This clonotype was detected many times. This sequence joins TRBV29-1 and TRBJ2-1; D is perhaps TRBD1 or TRBD2 (6 bases each). Germline lookup yields CDR1 SQVTM and CDR2 ANQGSEA. V was pared by 4 bases and J by 0 bases, with 16 bases between. This CDR3 contains 16 residues. The CDR3 loop reads CSVVGGIGSSYNEQFF. CDR3 coding DNA: TGCAGCGTTGTAGGGGGGATAGGGAGCTCCTACAATGAGCAGTTCTTC.

The DNA of the CDR3 is TGCAGTGCTAGGGACCCGCAAAAGGGATGGGAGCAGTACTTC. Its protein product is CSARDPQKGWEQYF. V gene TRBV20-1 combines with J gene TRBJ2-7; D not certain. Between the trimmed V and J ends, which lost 3 bases and 7 bases, there was a span of 19 bases. The CDR3 spans 14 residues. The germline V gene has CDR1 DFQATT and CDR2 SNEGSKA (reference sequence).

This clonotype was recorded at least ten times. This chain uses TRBV5-1 with TRBJ2-7, with 13 bases identical to TRBD2. V was clipped by 3 bases and J by 0 bases; unmatched bases: 3. The CDR3 covers 16 residues. Germline loops: CDR1 SGHRS, CDR2 YFSETQ. CDR3 coding DNA: TGCGCCAGCAGCTACGGACTAGCGGGAGTCTCCTACGAGCAGTACTTC. Its translation is CASSYGLAGVSYEQYF.

This clonotype was observed a few times. The V gene is TRBV20-1, the J gene TRBJ2-7; D might be TRBD1 or TRBD2, each matching 5 bases. The CDR3 covers 14 residues. Germline CDR1 and CDR2: DFQATT and SNEGSKA (reference sequence). The germline V and J ends were trimmed by 6 bases and 2 bases, with 17 bases remaining between them. CDR3 sequence: CSAQARVGAYEQYF. The CDR3 DNA is TGCAGTGCCCAGGCGAGGGTAGGGGCCTACGAGCAGTACTTC.